This T cell receptor (beta chain) was documented in a study of patients and donors after allogeneic stem cell transplantation. V lost 4 bases, J lost 7 bases, and 12 bases stayed unmatched. Germline CDR1 reads SGHRS; CDR2 reads YFSETQ. CDR3 length: 16 residues. This clonotype was observed a few times. TCRdb ran MiXCR on the RT-PCR reads and lists one entry per CDR3 protein. The sample records about a million distinct CDR3 sequences, approximately 19% being singletons. This sequence was found in a human donor who was either an allogeneic HSCT recipient or a stem cell or donor lymphocyte infusion donor (not recorded which). It is not recorded whose cells these are; they may come from a transplant donor. The rearrangement joins TRBV5-1 to TRBJ2-7, with TRBD2 matching 12 bases. Sequencing was done on a sample of blood, either unsorted or a sorted T cell fraction (not recorded which). CDR3 nucleotide sequence: TGCGCCAGCAGCGATGGAAGACTAGCGGGAGCGGGTGAGCAGTACTTC. Translation gives CASSDGRLAGAGEQYF.